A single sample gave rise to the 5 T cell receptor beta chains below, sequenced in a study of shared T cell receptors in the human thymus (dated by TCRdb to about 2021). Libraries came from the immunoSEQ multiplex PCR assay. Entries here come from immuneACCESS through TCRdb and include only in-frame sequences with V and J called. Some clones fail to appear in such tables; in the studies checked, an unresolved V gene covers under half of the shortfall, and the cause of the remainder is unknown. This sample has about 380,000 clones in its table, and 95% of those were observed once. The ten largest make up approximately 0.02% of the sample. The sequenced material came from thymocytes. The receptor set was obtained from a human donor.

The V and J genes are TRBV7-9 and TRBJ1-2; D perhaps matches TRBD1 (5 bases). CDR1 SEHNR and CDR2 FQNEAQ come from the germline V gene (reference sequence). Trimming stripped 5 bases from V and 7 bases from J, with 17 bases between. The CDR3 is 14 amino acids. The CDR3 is CASSPPVRVGGYTF. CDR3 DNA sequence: TGTGCCAGCAGCCCCCCGGTCAGGGTGGGTGGCTACACCTTC. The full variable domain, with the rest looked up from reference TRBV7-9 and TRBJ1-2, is DTGVSQNPRHKITKRGQNVTFRCDPISEHNRLYWYRQTLGQGPEFLTYFQNEAQLEKSRLLSDRFSAERPKGSFSTLEIQRTEQGDSAMYLCASSPPVRVGGYTFGSGTRLTVV.

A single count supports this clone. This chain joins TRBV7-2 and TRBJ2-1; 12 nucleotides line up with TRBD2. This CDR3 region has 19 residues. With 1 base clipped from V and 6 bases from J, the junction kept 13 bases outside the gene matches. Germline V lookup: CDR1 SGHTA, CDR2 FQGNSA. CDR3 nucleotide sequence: TGTGCCAGCAGCTTAGTTGCTAGCGGGAGGGCCCTTTGTCCCAATGAGCAGTTCTTC. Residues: CASSLVASGRALCPNEQFF.

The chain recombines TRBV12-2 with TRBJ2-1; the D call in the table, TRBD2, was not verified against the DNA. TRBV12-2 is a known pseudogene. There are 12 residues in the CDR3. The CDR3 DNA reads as TGTGCAAGTCGCCCCCGGGTGACTGAGCAGTTCTTC. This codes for CASRPRVTEQFF.

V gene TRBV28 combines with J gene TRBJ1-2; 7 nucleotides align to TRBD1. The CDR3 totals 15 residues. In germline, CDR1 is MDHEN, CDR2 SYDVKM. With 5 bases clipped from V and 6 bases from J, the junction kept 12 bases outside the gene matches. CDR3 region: CASSLYRTGANGYTF. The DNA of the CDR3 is TGTGCCAGCAGTCTCTACCGAACAGGGGCTAATGGCTACACCTTC.

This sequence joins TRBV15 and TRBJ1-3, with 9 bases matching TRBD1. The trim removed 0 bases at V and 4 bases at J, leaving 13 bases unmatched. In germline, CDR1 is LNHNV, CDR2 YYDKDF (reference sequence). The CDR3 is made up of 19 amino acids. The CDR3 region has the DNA TGTGCCACCAGCAGAGATCGACCACAGGGGGCCGGGAGGGGAAACACCATATATTTT. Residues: CATSRDRPQGAGRGNTIYF.